The 28 T cell receptor beta chains listed next were all sequenced from one sample in a study of T cells in localized non-small cell lung cancer. Sequencing used immunoSEQ multiplex PCR; TCRdb keeps in-frame clones, though not all of them. The sample records approximately 31,000 clones, roughly 90% being singletons. The input for sequencing was peripheral blood mononuclear cells, taken before any cancer treatment. The receptors were sampled from a man aged 40 to 70 with stage III lung adenocarcinoma.

V and J are TRBV4-3 and TRBJ1-6; D is possibly TRBD1 (5 bases). Per the germline V gene, CDR1 is LGHNA and CDR2 is YSLEER. The CDR3 has 19 amino acids. V lost 1 base, J lost 4 bases, and 20 bases lay in between. CDR3 sequence (DNA): TGCGCCAGCAGCCAAGTCTGGGAGGGGTTAACTGAGTATAATTCACCCCTCCACTTT. Protein product: CASSQVWEGLTEYNSPLHF.

This clone occurred once. Other DNA sequences in this sample translate to the same CDR3. The chain joins TRBV5-6 to TRBJ2-5; 9 bases fit TRBD2. Trimming removed 0 bases from V and 5 bases from J; junction bases left unmatched: 5. The CDR3 runs to 15 residues. Germline CDR1 is SGHDT and CDR2 is YYEEEE. CDR3: CASSLAAGGGETQYF. The DNA of the CDR3 is TGTGCCAGCAGCTTGGCAGCGGGGGGCGGGGAGACCCAGTACTTC.

This chain uses TRBV11-3 with TRBJ2-1; the D gene could be TRBD1 or TRBD2 (6 bases each). The CDR3 has 14 residues. Germline V gene data show CDR1 as SGHNT and CDR2 as YENEEA. The V and J ends lost 3 bases and 7 bases respectively, with 13 bases between them. The CDR3 reads CASSLDGGQNEQFF. The CDR3 DNA is TGTGCCAGCAGCTTGGACGGGGGCCAGAATGAGCAGTTCTTC.

In its sample, this clone was seen once. The chain uses TRBV30 and TRBJ1-1, with unresolved D. With 4 bases removed from V and 6 bases from J, the gap between germline ends came to 15 bases. The length of the CDR3 is 13 residues. Germline CDR1 GTSNPN, CDR2 SVGIG (reference sequence). For the CDR3, the DNA is TGTGCCTGGACTAGACTCGAGAAGGCTGAAGCTTTCTTT. It codes for CAWTRLEKAEAFF.

There are a few counts of this clone. The V and J genes are TRBV11-3 and TRBJ1-1; possibly TRBD1 for D (5 bases). The CDR3 sequence is 15 residues long. Germline CDR1 SGHNT, CDR2 YENEEA. V lost 5 bases to trimming and J lost 1 base, with 14 bases between them. The CDR3 coding sequence is TGTGCCAGCAGCCGTGGGGGACTGTCGAACACTGAAGCTTTCTTT. Amino acid sequence: CASSRGGLSNTEAFF.

The V gene is TRBV29-1, the J gene TRBJ1-4; 8 positions match TRBD1. V lost 5 bases to trimming and J lost 5 bases; unmatched junction nucleotides: 4. Germline lookup yields CDR1 SQVTM and CDR2 ANQGSEA. This CDR3 is built from 13 residues. Here the CDR3 reads CSVNGQGNEKLFF. CDR3 coding DNA: TGCAGCGTTAATGGACAGGGAAATGAAAAACTGTTTTTT.

This clone was counted once. V gene TRBV6-5 combines with J gene TRBJ1-2, with D hard to call. The CDR3 contains 14 residues. V gave up 6 bases and J gave up 4 bases, with 15 bases separating them. Per the germline V gene, CDR1 is MNHEY and CDR2 is SVGAGI. The CDR3 here is CASRYPAVLYGYTF. DNA for the CDR3: TGTGCCAGCAGATACCCGGCAGTTCTCTATGGCTACACCTTC.

CDR3 in amino acids: CASSSLGGGYNEQFF. The CDR3 coding sequence is TGTGCCAGCAGTTCCCTTGGCGGGGGTTACAATGAGCAGTTCTTC. This rearrangement joins TRBV28 to TRBJ2-1; TRBD2 agrees at 7 bases. There are 15 residues in the CDR3. The germline gives CDR1 MDHEN, CDR2 SYDVKM. J gave up 4 bases and V 4 bases, and 7 bases lay outside the gene matches.

This chain's CDR3 is CASSDLAVTDTQYF. Here the CDR3 DNA reads TGCGCCAGCAGCGATCTAGCGGTCACAGATACGCAGTATTTT. The chain uses TRBV5-1 and TRBJ2-3, with TRBD2 matching over 7 bases. The CDR3 sequence is 14 residues long. V lost 4 bases and J lost 2; bases outside the gene matches: 4. Germline values: CDR1 SGHRS, CDR2 YFSETQ.

The chain employs TRBV28 and TRBJ2-3; 7 bases agree with TRBD2. V was clipped by 5 bases and J by 4 bases; unmatched bases: 6. Germline V gives CDR1 MDHEN, CDR2 SYDVKM. This CDR3 is built from 14 residues. The CDR3 spells CASSKAGQADTQYF. DNA of the CDR3: TGTGCCAGCAGTAAAGCGGGGCAAGCAGATACGCAGTATTTT.

This clone showed up just once. This rearrangement joins TRBV6-5 to TRBJ1-2; 8 bases line up with TRBD1. CDR1 and CDR2 from the germline V gene are MNHEY and SVGAGI. Trimming at V came to 4 bases and at J to 0 bases, leaving 4 bases not matched to a gene. The CDR3 covers 15 residues. The CDR3 bases are TGTGCCAGCAGTTCACCGGGACAGGCTAACTATGGCTACACCTTC. Translation: CASSSPGQANYGYTF.

This chain links TRBV11-2 with TRBJ2-7; possibly TRBD1 or TRBD2 for D (5 bases each). This CDR3 has 15 amino acids. The germline V gene encodes CDR1 SGHAT and CDR2 FQNNGV. The V gene lost 4 bases and the J gene lost 6 bases, with 19 bases spanning the gap. The CDR3, as DNA: TGTGCCAGCAGCTACCCCGGGACCCCGGGCTCCGAGCAGTACTTC. Translating it yields CASSYPGTPGSEQYF.

Notes on this clone: One junction end disagrees with the germline gene, perhaps due to a read error. This chain links TRBV7-7 with TRBJ2-2, with a tentative D call TRBD1 (5 bases). The CDR3 has 17 residues. The germline gives CDR1 SSHAT, CDR2 FNYEAQ (reference sequence). For the CDR3, the DNA is TGTGCTAGCAGCTCGCTACAGGAGCCTACGAACACCGGGGAGCTGTTTTTT. The encoded protein is CASSSLQEPTNTGELFF.

This chain connects TRBV25-1 to TRBJ2-1, with D perhaps being TRBD1 or TRBD2 (5 bases each). V was shortened by 11 bases and J by 3 bases, with 17 bases between the two germline ends. The CDR3 spans 14 residues. The germline V gene encodes CDR1 MGHDK and CDR2 SYGVNS. The CDR3 reads CASAPGRFYNEQFF. Written as DNA, the CDR3 is TGTGCCTCAGCCCCGGGACGATTCTACAATGAGCAGTTCTTC.

The chain links TRBV30 to TRBJ2-1; 8 nucleotides line up with TRBD1. In germline, CDR1 is GTSNPN, CDR2 SVGIG (reference sequence). V trimming: 2 bases; J trimming: 4 bases; junction bases outside the gene matches: 4. The CDR3 has 14 residues. The CDR3 sequence: CAWSPDRAYNEQFF. The CDR3 DNA reads TGTGCCTGGAGTCCGGACAGGGCTTACAATGAGCAGTTCTTC.

The chain employs TRBV19 and TRBJ2-1, with a possible D match to TRBD1 (6 bases). In germline, CDR1 is LNHDA, CDR2 SQIVND (reference sequence). The CDR3 extends over 14 amino acids. With 5 bases removed from V and 7 bases from J, the gap between germline ends came to 15 bases. CDR3 sequence: CASSSHTDRNEQFF. CDR3 nucleotide sequence: TGTGCCAGTAGTTCCCACACCGACAGGAATGAGCAGTTCTTC.

This clone was seen a handful of times. The chain couples TRBV5-1 to TRBJ2-6; a weak D match, TRBD1 (6 bases). Trimming shortened V by 6 bases and J by 2 bases, and 12 bases separated the two germline ends. The CDR3 runs to 15 residues. Germline lookup yields CDR1 SGHRS and CDR2 YFSETQ. Here the CDR3 reads CASNYPGAGANVLTF. The CDR3 DNA reads as TGCGCCAGCAATTACCCAGGGGCTGGGGCCAACGTCCTGACTTTC. Full variable domain (rest looked up from reference TRBV5-1 and TRBJ2-6): KAGVTQTPRYLIKTRGQQVTLSCSPISGHRSVSWYQQTPGQGLQFLFEYFSETQRNKGNFPGRFSGRQFSNSRSEMNVSTLELGDSALYLCASNYPGAGANVLTFGAGSRLTVL.

The V and J genes are TRBV4-3 and TRBJ1-6; a weak D match, TRBD1 (5 bases). With 1 base removed from V and 7 bases from J, the gap between germline ends came to 11 bases. The CDR3 is 15 residues long. Germline V gives CDR1 LGHNA, CDR2 YSLEER. CDR3 amino acids: CASSQGQGGNSPLHF. The CDR3 DNA is TGCGCCAGCAGCCAAGGTCAGGGAGGGAATTCACCCCTCCACTTT.

The CDR3 is CASSVDAGAYEQYF. The CDR3 nucleotides are TGTGCCAGCAGTGTGGACGCCGGAGCCTACGAGCAGTACTTC. The rearrangement joins TRBV2 to TRBJ2-7; D call uncertain. This CDR3 comprises 14 residues. Germline V lookup: CDR1 SNHLY, CDR2 FYNNEI. V was cut by 4 bases and J by 2 bases, with 12 bases left in between.

The rearrangement uses TRBV11-1 and TRBJ2-5, with D perhaps TRBD2 (5 bases). V shed 1 base and J shed 5 bases, with 11 bases lying between them. CDR1 and CDR2 (germline): SGHAT, FQDESV (reference sequence). The CDR3 has 14 residues. CDR3 sequence: CASSLVEGSETQYF. In DNA, the CDR3 is TGTGCCAGCAGCTTAGTTGAGGGTTCGGAGACCCAGTACTTC.

The chain couples TRBV12-5 to TRBJ2-1; 8 bases align to TRBD1. From germline, CDR1 is LGHNT and CDR2 FRNRAP. Trimming took 4 bases from V and 5 from J; bases not matched to a gene: 4. The CDR3 is 14 amino acids. CDR3 residues: CASGSGQVNNEQFF. The CDR3 DNA sequence: TGTGCTAGTGGTTCGGGACAGGTCAACAATGAGCAGTTCTTC.

The chain employs TRBV28 and TRBJ1-1; D not certain. CDR1 and CDR2 from the germline V gene are MDHEN and SYDVKM. CDR3 length: 14 amino acids. Trimming shortened V by 6 bases and J by 5 bases, and 16 bases separated the two germline ends. The CDR3 nucleotides read TGTGCCAGCAGCCCCTCGAGGAGGGCGACTGAAGCTTTCTTT. Translating it yields CASSPSRRATEAFF.

The gene calls are TRBV5-1 and TRBJ2-6, with D perhaps being TRBD1 or TRBD2 (5 bases each). The CDR3 covers 18 residues. The germline V gene has CDR1 SGHRS and CDR2 YFSETQ. V was trimmed by 0 bases and J by 2 bases, leaving 15 bases between them. DNA for the CDR3: TGCGCCAGCAGCTTGGAGTCGAGGGGATATACTGGGGCCAACGTCCTGACTTTC. Translated, it gives CASSLESRGYTGANVLTF.

This sequence joins TRBV4-2 and TRBJ2-3; no reliable D call. The germline gives CDR1 LGHNA, CDR2 YNFKEQ. This CDR3 is 16 amino acids long. The V end was cut by 1 base, the J end by 0 bases, with 11 bases between. The CDR3 region is CASSQGAATSTDTQYF. CDR3 nucleotides: TGTGCCAGCAGCCAAGGTGCAGCCACTAGCACAGATACGCAGTATTTT.

This chain uses TRBV6-6 with TRBJ1-1; D remains ambiguous. The CDR3 contains 13 residues. The germline CDR1 and CDR2 sequences are MNHNY and SVGAGI (reference sequence). V was cut by 6 bases and J by 0 bases, with 8 bases left in between. CDR3 sequence: CASSDLLNTEAFF. The CDR3 DNA follows: TGTGCCAGCAGCGACTTATTGAACACTGAAGCTTTCTTT.

This clone has a single count. The CDR3 reads CASSASRGSGGVYETQYF. The CDR3 DNA reads as TGTGCCAGCAGCGCCTCCCGCGGTAGCGGGGGGGTTTATGAGACCCAGTACTTC. The J gene is TRBJ2-5, the V gene TRBV4-2; 11 nucleotides match TRBD2. With V trimmed by 5 bases and J by 5 bases, 16 bases remained unmatched. Germline V gives CDR1 LGHNA, CDR2 YNFKEQ. CDR3 length equals 18 residues.

V gene TRBV9 combines with J gene TRBJ2-3; 12 positions match TRBD1. Germline CDR1 is SGDLS and CDR2 is YYNGEE. Losses at the gene ends were 4 bases for V and 3 bases for J; bases not matched to a gene: 12. This CDR3 contains 18 residues. CDR3 sequence reads: CASSTRDRGRRSTDTQYF. CDR3 coding DNA: TGTGCCAGCAGCACCCGGGACAGGGGGCGTCGCAGTACAGATACGCAGTATTTT.

The chain employs TRBV6-5 and TRBJ1-3; D perhaps matches TRBD1 (5 bases). V lost 11 bases, J lost 2 bases, and 10 bases lay in between. This CDR3 comprises 12 residues. Germline values: CDR1 MNHEY, CDR2 SVGAGI. The CDR3 DNA sequence: TGTGCCGTCGGGGGGACTGGAAACACCATATATTTT. It specifies CAVGGTGNTIYF.